The next 16 T cell receptor beta chains were all read from a single sample in a study of Ad26.COV2.S vaccination and SARS-CoV-2 variants. As for treatment: about 20 received Ad26.COV2.S at low or high dose, single or two shots; 5 received placebo; per-sample allocation not given. Material that was analyzed had been drawn on day 63 after the first vaccine or placebo injection. Using immunoSEQ multiplex PCR, the repertoire was profiled, and TCRdb retains in-frame clones only, with some absent. The sample has around 420,000 clones, around nine tenths seen once; the top ten hold around 3.6%. The sequencing used peripheral blood, collected in a trial of Ad26.COV2.S vaccine versus placebo. The receptors were gathered from a person between 18 and 65 years old who received the Ad26.COV2.S COVID-19 vaccine or a placebo.

The rearrangement uses TRBV19 and TRBJ1-3; TRBD1 might be the D (5 bases). The CDR3 loop spans 15 amino acids. The V and J ends lost 4 bases and 8 bases respectively, with 18 bases between them. Germline CDR1 reads LNHDA; CDR2 reads SQIVND (reference sequence). This chain's CDR3 is CASSTGTGRPHTIYF. The CDR3 DNA reads as TGTGCCAGTAGTACCGGGACCGGGCGCCCTCACACCATATATTTT.

The chain combines TRBV9 with TRBJ1-2; 7 bases are a match to TRBD1. The CDR3 spans 16 residues. Germline trimming cut 0 bases from V and 2 bases from J; bases unmatched to any gene: 7. CDR1 is SGDLS and CDR2 is YYNGEE in the germline V gene. The chain's CDR3 is CASSVGPPTGNYGYTF. CDR3 DNA: TGTGCCAGCAGCGTAGGACCCCCGACAGGGAACTATGGCTACACCTTC.

The chain recombines TRBV19 with TRBJ1-1; D gene ambiguous. V was shortened by 5 bases and J by 1 base, with 11 bases between the two germline ends. Germline V gives CDR1 LNHDA, CDR2 SQIVND (reference sequence). The CDR3 length is 14 residues. CDR3 sequence: CASSGLRRNTEAFF. The CDR3 coding sequence is TGTGCCAGTAGTGGACTAAGAAGGAACACTGAAGCTTTCTTT. Drawing the rest from reference TRBV19 and TRBJ1-1, the complete variable domain is DGGITQSPKYLFRKEGQNVTLSCEQNLNHDAMYWYRQDPGQGLRLIYYSQIVNDFQKGDIAEGYSVSREKKESFPLTVTSAQKNPTAFYLCASSGLRRNTEAFFGQGTRLTVV.

Turning to this clone: At one of its ends the junction is not consistent with the germline gene, which may arise from a read error. The J gene is TRBJ2-5, the V gene TRBV28; D gene uncertain. This CDR3 region has 12 residues. CDR1 is MDHEN and CDR2 is SYDVKM in the germline V gene. The CDR3 sequence is CASKGNLETQYF. The CDR3, as DNA: TGTGCTAGCAAAGGGAATCTTGAGACCCAGTACTTC.

The chain is built from TRBV2 and TRBJ2-1; 10 positions match TRBD1. CDR3 length equals 18 residues. Looked up from germline, CDR1 is SNHLY and CDR2 is FYNNEI. Trimming took 4 bases from V and 1 from J; bases not matched to a gene: 10. The CDR3 reads CASSGTGGPFGSYNEQFF. CDR3 DNA sequence: TGTGCCAGCAGTGGGACAGGGGGACCCTTTGGGTCCTACAATGAGCAGTTCTTC.

This clone was seen more than once but under ten times. The chain employs TRBV29-1 and TRBJ1-6; D is possibly TRBD1 (5 bases). CDR1 is SQVTM and CDR2 is ANQGSEA in the germline V gene. The CDR3 covers 13 residues. The V end lost 4 bases, the J end lost 13 bases, and 17 bases lay between the germline ends. The CDR3 bases are TGCAGCGTTGGTTCAGGGTATGGAGGCCCCCTCCACTTT. Protein: CSVGSGYGGPLHF.

The V and J genes are TRBV7-8 and TRBJ2-7; D unclear. This CDR3 is 12 amino acids long. Germline V gene sequence: CDR1 SGHVS, CDR2 FQNEAQ. The germline V and J ends were trimmed by 4 bases and 4 bases, with 8 bases remaining between them. This CDR3 is CASSSYGYEQYF. DNA for the CDR3: TGTGCCAGCAGCTCGTACGGGTACGAGCAGTACTTC.

The chain has TRBV15 and TRBJ1-5; D is uncertain. Trimming left V 0 bases short and J 7 bases short, with 10 bases between. This CDR3 comprises 14 residues. Per the germline V gene, CDR1 is LNHNV and CDR2 is YYDKDF (reference sequence). CDR3 protein: CATSRDMDRQPQHF. The CDR3 coding sequence is TGTGCCACCAGCAGAGATATGGATCGGCAGCCCCAGCATTTT.

The chain joins TRBV5-1 to TRBJ1-2, with 7 bases fitting TRBD1. The CDR3 is made up of 15 amino acids. V lost 4 bases and J lost 4; bases outside the gene matches: 10. Germline V lookup: CDR1 SGHRS, CDR2 YFSETQ. The CDR3 reads CASSPGSGGGYGYTF. As DNA, the CDR3 is TGCGCCAGCAGCCCCGGGTCAGGGGGTGGCTATGGCTACACCTTC.

This chain uses TRBV19 with TRBJ1-1; D gene ambiguous. CDR3 length equals 14 residues. Germline-derived CDR1 and CDR2 are LNHDA and SQIVND (reference sequence). V lost 3 bases and J 1 base, leaving 9 bases between the germline ends. CDR3 sequence reads: CASSIGLQNTEAFF. In nucleotides, the CDR3 is TGTGCCAGTAGTATTGGCCTACAGAACACTGAAGCTTTCTTT. The full variable domain, completed using reference TRBV19 and TRBJ1-1, is DGGITQSPKYLFRKEGQNVTLSCEQNLNHDAMYWYRQDPGQGLRLIYYSQIVNDFQKGDIAEGYSVSREKKESFPLTVTSAQKNPTAFYLCASSIGLQNTEAFFGQGTRLTVV.

J is TRBJ2-1 and V is TRBV6-2 or TRBV6-3, with a tentative D call TRBD2 (6 bases). Trimming cost V 5 bases and J 6 bases, with 14 bases left between them. The CDR3 is made up of 14 amino acids. The V gene's germline CDR1 is MNHEY and CDR2 SVGEGT. CDR3 sequence: CASSRDRLVNEQFF. As DNA, the CDR3 is TGTGCCAGCAGTCGGGATAGACTAGTCAATGAGCAGTTCTTC.

The chain recombines TRBV9 with TRBJ2-4, with TRBD2 as a possible D gene (6 bases). The CDR3 loop spans 14 amino acids. The germline V gene has CDR1 SGDLS and CDR2 YYNGEE. V lost 4 bases and J lost 8, with 16 bases in between. The CDR3 DNA follows: TGTGCCAGCAGCCGGGGACTCCGTGGGGACATTCAGTACTTC. Its translation: CASSRGLRGDIQYF.

A note on this clone: The same CDR3 can be traced to other DNA sequences in this sample. J is TRBJ2-1 and V is TRBV7-2; D may correspond to TRBD1 or TRBD2 (6 bases each). Germline V lookup: CDR1 SGHTA, CDR2 FQGNSA. Deletions cut 2 bases from V and 7 bases from J, with 9 bases between. The length of the CDR3 is 13 residues. In DNA form, the CDR3 reads TGTGCCAGCAGCTTATTAGGGGGGAATGAGCAGTTCTTC. Translation gives CASSLLGGNEQFF.

The V call is TRBV23-1, the J call TRBJ1-2, with D unclear. TRBV23-1 is an open reading frame, and its role is uncertain. CDR3 length: 9 amino acids. V was shortened by 8 bases and J by 8 bases, with 6 bases between the two germline ends. The CDR3 here is CASPTGYTF. The CDR3 DNA follows: TGCGCCAGCCCCACGGGCTACACCTTC.

The sample holds a few counts of this clone. The chain combines TRBV6-2 or TRBV6-3 with TRBJ1-6; TRBD1 matches at 7 bases. Trimming at V came to 2 bases and at J to 12 bases, leaving 25 bases not matched to a gene. CDR1 is MNHEY, CDR2 SVGEGT, per germline. This CDR3 contains 20 residues. In DNA, the CDR3 is TGTGCCAGCAGTTACCCGGACAGGCGCCCGGCGGCCTCGAGTAGCGGACCCCTCCACTTT. This translates into CASSYPDRRPAASSSGPLHF.

This clone appeared once. The chain combines TRBV18 with TRBJ2-3, with D unresolved. Germline CDR1 is KGHSH and CDR2 is LQKENI. Trimming took off 2 bases at V and 2 bases at J, with 8 bases between the two ends. The CDR3 is made up of 14 amino acids. Written as DNA, the CDR3 is TGTGCCAGCTCACCAGGCCGAAACACAGATACGCAGTATTTT. Residues: CASSPGRNTDTQYF.